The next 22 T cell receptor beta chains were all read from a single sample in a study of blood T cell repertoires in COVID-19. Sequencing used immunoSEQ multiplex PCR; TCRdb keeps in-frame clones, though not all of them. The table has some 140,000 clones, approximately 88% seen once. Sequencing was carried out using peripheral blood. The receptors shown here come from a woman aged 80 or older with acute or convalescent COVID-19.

For the CDR3, the DNA is TGCGCCAGCAGTGCTGTGGCTAGCGGGGTAACGAGTGAGCAGTACTTC. Its translation is CASSAVASGVTSEQYF. The chain has TRBV10-1 and TRBJ2-7; 9 bases fit TRBD2. Germline V gene lookup returns CDR1 WNHNN and CDR2 SYGVQD (reference sequence). J lost 7 bases, V lost 4 bases, and 14 bases had no gene match. This CDR3 contains 16 residues.

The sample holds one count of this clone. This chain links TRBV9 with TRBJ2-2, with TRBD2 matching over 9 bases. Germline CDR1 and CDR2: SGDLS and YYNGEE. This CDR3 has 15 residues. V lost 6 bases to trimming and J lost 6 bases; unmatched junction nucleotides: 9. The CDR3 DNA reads TGTGCCAGCAAAGGGGCTAGCGGGGTGCCCGGGGAGCTGTTTTTT. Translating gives CASKGASGVPGELFF. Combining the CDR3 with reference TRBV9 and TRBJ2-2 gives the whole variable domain DSGVTQTPKHLITATGQRVTLRCSPRSGDLSVYWYQQSLDQGLQFLIQYYNGEERAKGNILERFSAQQFPDLHSELNLSSLELGDSALYFCASKGASGVPGELFFGEGSRLTVL.

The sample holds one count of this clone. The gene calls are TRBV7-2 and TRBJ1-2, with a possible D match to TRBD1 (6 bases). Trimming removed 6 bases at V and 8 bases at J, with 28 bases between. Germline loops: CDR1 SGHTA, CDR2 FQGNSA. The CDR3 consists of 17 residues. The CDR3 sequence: CASSNRGGPTGLGGYTF. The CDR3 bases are TGTGCCAGCAGTAATAGGGGGGGACCCACGGGCTTAGGCGGCTACACCTTC.

CDR3 amino acids: CASSFNQGAFFSYF. In DNA, the CDR3 is TGTGCCAGCAGTTTTAACCAGGGGGCCTTTTTTTCGTATTTT. J is TRBJ2-3 and V is TRBV27; the match to TRBD1 covers 8 bases. V lost 3 bases and J lost 14; bases outside the gene matches: 13. The germline CDR1 and CDR2 sequences are MNHEY and SMNVEV (reference sequence). The CDR3 spans 14 residues.

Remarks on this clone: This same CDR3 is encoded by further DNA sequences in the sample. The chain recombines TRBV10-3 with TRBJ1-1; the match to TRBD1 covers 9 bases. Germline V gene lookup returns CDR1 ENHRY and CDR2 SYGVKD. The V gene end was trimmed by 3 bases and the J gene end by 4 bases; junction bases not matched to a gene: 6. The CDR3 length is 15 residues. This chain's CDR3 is CAISEPGQGSTEAFF. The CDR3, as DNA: TGTGCCATCAGTGAACCGGGACAGGGATCCACTGAAGCTTTCTTT.

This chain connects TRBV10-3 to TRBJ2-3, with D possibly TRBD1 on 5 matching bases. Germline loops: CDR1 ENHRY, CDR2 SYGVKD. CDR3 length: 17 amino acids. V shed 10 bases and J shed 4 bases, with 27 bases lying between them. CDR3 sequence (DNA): TGTGCCACCAAGTCCCCGACGGGCGGTTTAGGGGCAGATACGCAGTATTTT. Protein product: CATKSPTGGLGADTQYF.

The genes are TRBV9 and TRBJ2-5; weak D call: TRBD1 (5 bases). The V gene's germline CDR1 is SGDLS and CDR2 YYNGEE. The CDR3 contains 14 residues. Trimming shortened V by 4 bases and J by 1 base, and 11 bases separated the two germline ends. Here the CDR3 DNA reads TGTGCCAGCAGCACCCCTGACAGCCAAGAGACCCAGTACTTC. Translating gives CASSTPDSQETQYF.

The CDR3 here is CASSPGTGVGEQYF. CDR3 DNA sequence: TGTGCCAGCAGCCCCGGGACAGGGGTTGGGGAGCAGTACTTC. The chain is built from TRBV7-6 and TRBJ2-7, with TRBD1 matching 10 bases. This CDR3 has 14 residues. The V and J ends lost 5 bases and 7 bases, in that order; junction bases with no gene match: 8. Germline values: CDR1 SGHVS, CDR2 FNYEAQ.

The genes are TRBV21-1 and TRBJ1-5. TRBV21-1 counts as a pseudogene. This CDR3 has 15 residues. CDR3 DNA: TGTGCCAGCAGCAAACTCGGGGGAAGCAATCAGCCCCAGCATTTT. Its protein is CASSKLGGSNQPQHF.

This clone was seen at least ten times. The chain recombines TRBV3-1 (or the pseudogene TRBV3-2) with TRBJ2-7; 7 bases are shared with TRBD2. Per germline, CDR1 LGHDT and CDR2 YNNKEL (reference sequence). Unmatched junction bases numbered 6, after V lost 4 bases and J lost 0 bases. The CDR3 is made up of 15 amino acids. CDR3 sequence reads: CASSLRGGGSYEQYF. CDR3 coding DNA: TGTGCCAGCAGCCTCCGTGGCGGGGGCTCCTACGAGCAGTACTTC.

CDR3 sequence (DNA): TGCAGCGTTGCGGGGGTTCTCGGCACTGAAGCTTTCTTT. It encodes CSVAGVLGTEAFF. The rearrangement links TRBV29-1 to TRBJ1-1; D is possibly TRBD1 (5 bases). The germline CDR1 and CDR2 sequences are SQVTM and ANQGSEA. CDR3 length: 13 residues. The ends were cut back, 4 bases at V and 4 bases at J, with 13 bases in the middle.

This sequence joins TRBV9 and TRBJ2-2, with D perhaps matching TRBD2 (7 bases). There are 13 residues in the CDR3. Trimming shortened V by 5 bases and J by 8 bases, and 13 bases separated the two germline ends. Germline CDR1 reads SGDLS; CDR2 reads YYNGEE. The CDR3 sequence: CASSQGRGGELFF. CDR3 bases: TGTGCCAGCAGTCAAGGGAGGGGGGGGGAGCTGTTTTTT. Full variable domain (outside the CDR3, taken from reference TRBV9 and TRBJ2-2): DSGVTQTPKHLITATGQRVTLRCSPRSGDLSVYWYQQSLDQGLQFLIQYYNGEERAKGNILERFSAQQFPDLHSELNLSSLELGDSALYFCASSQGRGGELFFGEGSRLTVL.

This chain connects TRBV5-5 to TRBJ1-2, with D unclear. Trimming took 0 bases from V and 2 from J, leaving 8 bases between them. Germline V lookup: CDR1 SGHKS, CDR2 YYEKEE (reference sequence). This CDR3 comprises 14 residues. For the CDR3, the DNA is TGTGCCAGCAGCTTGGGAGGAGGGAACTATGGCTACACCTTC. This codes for CASSLGGGNYGYTF.

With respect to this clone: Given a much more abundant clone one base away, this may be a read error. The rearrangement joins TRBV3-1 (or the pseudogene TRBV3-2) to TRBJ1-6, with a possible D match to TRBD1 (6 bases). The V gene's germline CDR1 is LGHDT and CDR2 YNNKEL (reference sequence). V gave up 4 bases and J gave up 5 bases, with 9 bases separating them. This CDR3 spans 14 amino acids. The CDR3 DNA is TGTGCCAGCAGCCTCGGACAGAATAATTCACCCCTCCACTTT. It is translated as CASSLGQNNSPLHF.

The CDR3 loop is CASSMDRGNTGELFF. CDR3 coding DNA: TGTGCCAGTAGCATGGACAGGGGGAACACCGGGGAGCTGTTTTTT. The V call is TRBV19, the J call TRBJ2-2, with 9 bases that match TRBD1. The CDR3 contains 15 residues. The J segment lost 1 base and the V segment lost 6 bases, leaving 3 bases of the junction unmatched. In germline, CDR1 is LNHDA, CDR2 SQIVND (reference sequence).

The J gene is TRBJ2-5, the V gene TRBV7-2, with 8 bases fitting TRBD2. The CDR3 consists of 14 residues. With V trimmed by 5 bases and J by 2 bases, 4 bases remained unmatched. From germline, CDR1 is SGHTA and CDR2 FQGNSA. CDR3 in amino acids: CASSVPSGQETQYF. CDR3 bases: TGTGCCAGCAGCGTCCCTAGCGGGCAAGAGACCCAGTACTTC.

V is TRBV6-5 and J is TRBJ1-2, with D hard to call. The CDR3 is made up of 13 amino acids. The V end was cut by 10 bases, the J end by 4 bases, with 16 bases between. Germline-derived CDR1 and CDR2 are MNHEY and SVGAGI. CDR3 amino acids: CAIANSGGYGYTF. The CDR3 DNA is TGTGCCATCGCCAATTCGGGTGGCTATGGCTACACCTTC.

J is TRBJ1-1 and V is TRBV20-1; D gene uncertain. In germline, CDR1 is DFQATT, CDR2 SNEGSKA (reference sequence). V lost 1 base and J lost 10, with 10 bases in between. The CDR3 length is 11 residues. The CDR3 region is CSARVGSVAFF. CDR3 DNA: TGCAGTGCTAGAGTGGGCTCCGTAGCTTTCTTT.

DNA for the CDR3: TGTGCCAGCAGCCAAGATGGGACTAGCGGGAGGGCCGTGCAGTACTTC. Translating it yields CASSQDGTSGRAVQYF. The chain joins TRBV3-1 (or the pseudogene TRBV3-2) to TRBJ2-7; 16 bases are a match to TRBD2. Per the germline V gene, CDR1 is LGHDT and CDR2 is YNNKEL (reference sequence). Trimming removed 0 bases from V and 9 bases from J; junction bases left unmatched: 5. The CDR3 totals 16 residues.

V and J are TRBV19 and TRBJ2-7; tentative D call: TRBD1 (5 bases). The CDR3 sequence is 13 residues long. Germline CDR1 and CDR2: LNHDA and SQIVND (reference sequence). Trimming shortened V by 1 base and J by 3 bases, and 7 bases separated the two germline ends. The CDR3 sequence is CASSIGQNYEQYF. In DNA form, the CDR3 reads TGTGCCAGTAGTATAGGACAGAACTACGAGCAGTACTTC.

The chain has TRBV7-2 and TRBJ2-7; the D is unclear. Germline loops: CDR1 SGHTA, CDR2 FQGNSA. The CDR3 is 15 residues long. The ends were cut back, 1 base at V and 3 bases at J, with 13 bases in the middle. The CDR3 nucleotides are TGTGCCAGCAGCTTAGAGTTACAGTTGGGCTACGAGCAGTACTTC. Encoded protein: CASSLELQLGYEQYF.

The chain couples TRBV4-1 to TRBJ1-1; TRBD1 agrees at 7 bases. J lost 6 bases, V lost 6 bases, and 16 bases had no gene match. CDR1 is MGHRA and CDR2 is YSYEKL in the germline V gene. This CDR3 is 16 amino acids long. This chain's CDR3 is CASRRPLKGAGAEAFF. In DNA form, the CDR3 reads TGCGCCAGCAGGCGTCCGTTAAAGGGGGCCGGGGCTGAAGCTTTCTTT.